This TCR beta chain was found in a study of vaccination and CD4 T cells after COVID-19. Study in general: According to the study, participants were given two doses of BNT162b2 or mRNA-1273 vaccine. Notes on the study in general: The authors studied relatively few convalescent patients and analyzed no early post-infection timepoints.

Germline V gene data show CDR1 as SGHTA and CDR2 as FQGNSA. The V and J ends lost 5 bases and 5 bases respectively, with 16 bases between them. The CDR3 has 16 amino acids. Comment on this clonotype: What it binds is unknown.

This sample's treatment: approximately nine-day PBMC culture with coronavirus spike peptide pools or control peptides (ViraFEST assay). Half-medium replacement with fresh IL-2 medium took place on days 3 and 7. Cultured CD4+ T-cell DNA underwent Oncomine TCR Beta short-read sequencing. Scientists extracted genomic DNA from CD4+ T cells grown in culture. TCRdb recomputed calls from the PCR reads with MiXCR, one row per CDR3 protein. In the table there are some 15,000 distinct CDR3 sequences, around 73% of which are singletons. The chain recombines TRBV7-2 with TRBJ1-6; D may be TRBD1 (6 bases). Sequencing was done on a sample of CD4+ T cells from blood, cultured in vitro. The receptor comes from a human donor who had recovered from COVID-19. CDR3 sequence: CASSIQTRGHNSPLHF. The CDR3 DNA reads TGTGCCAGCAGCATCCAGACCCGGGGGCATAATTCACCCCTCCACTTT.